Listed here are 4 T cell receptor beta chains from one sample, sequenced in a study of blood T cell repertoires in COVID-19. Repertoires were generated with immunoSEQ multiplex PCR, while TCRdb's copy carries only in-frame clones and drops some. The data hold 73,000 or so clones, with roughly 84% observed a single time. Specimen: peripheral blood. The receptors come from an older woman with acute or convalescent COVID-19.

The chain carries TRBV5-1 and TRBJ2-3; 9 nucleotides align to TRBD1. The CDR3 loop spans 14 amino acids. Per germline, CDR1 SGHRS and CDR2 YFSETQ. J lost 3 bases, V lost 6 bases, and 5 bases had no gene match. The CDR3 protein is CASIRDRETDTQYF. CDR3 coding DNA: TGCGCCAGCATCCGGGACAGGGAAACAGATACGCAGTATTTT.

The gene calls are TRBV3-1 (or the pseudogene TRBV3-2) and TRBJ1-2; 8 bases match TRBD1. The CDR3 sequence is 16 residues long. V lost 6 bases, J lost 8 bases, and 17 bases stayed unmatched. CDR1 is LGHDT and CDR2 is YNNKEL in the germline V gene (reference sequence). The DNA of the CDR3 is TGTGCCAGCAGTCCCGGGACAGGACTGAGGGCTGGAGGCTACACCTTC. Its translation is CASSPGTGLRAGGYTF.

This clone was recorded many times. This sequence joins TRBV9 and TRBJ2-1, with 9 nucleotides matching TRBD1. The trim removed 7 bases at V and 6 bases at J, leaving 8 bases unmatched. Germline CDR1 and CDR2: SGDLS and YYNGEE. This CDR3 has 14 amino acids. The CDR3 DNA follows: TGTGCCAGCCAGACAGGGACAGGGTTCAATGAGCAGTTCTTC. This codes for CASQTGTGFNEQFF.

This clone was counted a few times. The chain joins TRBV3-1 (or the pseudogene TRBV3-2) to TRBJ2-7; 8 nucleotides line up with TRBD2. V was pared by 1 base and J by 5 bases, with 1 base of the junction left unmatched. The CDR3 spans 13 residues. Germline V CDR1 and CDR2: LGHDT, YNNKEL (reference sequence). The CDR3 spells CASSQVGGDEQYF. The CDR3, as DNA: TGTGCCAGCAGCCAAGTCGGGGGGGACGAGCAGTACTTC.